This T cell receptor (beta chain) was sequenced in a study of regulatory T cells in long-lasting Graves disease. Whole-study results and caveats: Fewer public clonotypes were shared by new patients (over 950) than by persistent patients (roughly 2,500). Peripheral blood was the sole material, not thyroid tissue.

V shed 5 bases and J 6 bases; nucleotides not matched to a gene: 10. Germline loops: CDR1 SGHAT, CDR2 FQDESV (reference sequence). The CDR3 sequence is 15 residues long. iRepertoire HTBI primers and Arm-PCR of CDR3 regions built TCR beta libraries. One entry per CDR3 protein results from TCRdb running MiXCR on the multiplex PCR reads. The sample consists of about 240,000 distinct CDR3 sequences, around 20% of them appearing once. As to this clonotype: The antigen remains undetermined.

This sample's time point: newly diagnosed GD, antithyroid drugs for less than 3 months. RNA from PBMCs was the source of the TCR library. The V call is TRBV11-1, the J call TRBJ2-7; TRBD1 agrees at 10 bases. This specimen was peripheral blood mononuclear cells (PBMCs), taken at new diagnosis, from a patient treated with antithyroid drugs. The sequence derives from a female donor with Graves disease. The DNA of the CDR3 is TGTGCCAGCAGCACAGGACAGGGGGTGAGGCGCGAGCAGTACTTC. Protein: CASSTGQGVRREQYF.